This T cell receptor beta chain was recovered during a study of blood T cell repertoires in COVID-19. Before they entered the study, exposed participants had met a COVID-19 case within 2 weeks. In this sample, this clone turned up a few times. The method was immunoSEQ multiplex PCR; TCRdb's version includes in-frame clones alone and lacks a portion of them. The sample records a few hundred thousand clones, roughly nine tenths being singletons. Sequenced sample: PBMCs or T cells enriched from blood (not recorded which). This receptor was taken from a woman between 45 and 60 years old who had been exposed to COVID-19.

This CDR3 is CASSPRGSGTYEQYF. The CDR3 coding sequence is TGTGCCAGCAGTCCCCGGGGTAGCGGAACCTACGAGCAGTACTTC. The V call is TRBV28, the J call TRBJ2-7; possible D gene TRBD2, 6 bases. There are 15 residues in the CDR3. Per germline, CDR1 MDHEN and CDR2 SYDVKM. V lost 5 bases, J lost 2 bases, and 16 bases lay in between.